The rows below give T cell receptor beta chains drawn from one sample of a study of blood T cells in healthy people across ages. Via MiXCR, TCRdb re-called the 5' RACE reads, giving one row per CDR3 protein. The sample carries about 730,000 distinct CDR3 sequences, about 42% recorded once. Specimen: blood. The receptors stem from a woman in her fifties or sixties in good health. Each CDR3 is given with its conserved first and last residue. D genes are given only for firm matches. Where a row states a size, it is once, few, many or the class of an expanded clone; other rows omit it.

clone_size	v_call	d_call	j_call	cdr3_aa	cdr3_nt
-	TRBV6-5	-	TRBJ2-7	CASSYLVGQAYEQYF	TGTGCCAGCAGTTACCTAGTTGGGCAAGCCTACGAGCAGTACTTC
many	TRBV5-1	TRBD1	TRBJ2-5	CASSFGTGVETQYF	TGCGCCAGCAGCTTCGGGACAGGGGTTGAGACCCAGTACTTC
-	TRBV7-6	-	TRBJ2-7	CASSQAGPSYEQYF	TGTGCCAGCAGCCAAGCGGGCCCATCCTACGAGCAGTACTTC
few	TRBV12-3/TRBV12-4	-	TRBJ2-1	CASSLAGAGGEQFF	TGTGCCAGCAGTTTGGCGGGCGCCGGCGGTGAGCAGTTCTTC
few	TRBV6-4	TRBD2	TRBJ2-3	CASSQTSGITDTQYF	TGTGCCAGCAGTCAGACTAGCGGAATCACAGATACGCAGTATTTT
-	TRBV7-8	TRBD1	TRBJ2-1	CTSSLPGDRQQFF	TGTACCAGCAGCTTACCGGGGGACAGGCAACAGTTCTTC
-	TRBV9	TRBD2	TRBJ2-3	CASSVVAGNTDTQYF	TGTGCCAGCAGCGTCGTAGCGGGGAACACAGATACGCAGTATTTT
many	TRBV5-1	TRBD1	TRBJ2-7	CASSLDREQYF	TGCGCCAGCAGCCTGGACAGGGAGCAGTACTTC
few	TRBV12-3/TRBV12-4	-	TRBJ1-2	CASSGTVNYGYTF	TGTGCCAGCAGTGGCACAGTAAACTATGGCTACACCTTC
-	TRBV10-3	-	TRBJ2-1	CAISAGGDYNEQFF	TGTGCCATCAGCGCAGGGGGGGACTACAATGAGCAGTTCTTC
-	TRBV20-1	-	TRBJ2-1	CSARHGKNEQFF	TGCAGTGCTAGACATGGAAAGAATGAGCAGTTCTTC
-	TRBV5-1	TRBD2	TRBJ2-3	CSSSLTSGRDTQYF	TGCTCCAGCAGTTTGACTAGCGGGAGGGATACGCAGTATTTT
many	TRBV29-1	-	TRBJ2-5	CSVSTLRTEETQYF	TGCAGCGTCTCCACCCTACGGACGGAAGAGACCCAGTACTTC
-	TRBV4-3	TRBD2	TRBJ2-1	CASSQDGTSGFLSYNEQFF	TGCGCCAGCAGCCAAGATGGGACTAGCGGTTTCCTCTCCTACAATGAGCAGTTCTTC
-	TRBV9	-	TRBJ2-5	CASSAGEGALETQYF	TGTGCCAGCAGCGCGGGGGAGGGGGCTTTGGAGACCCAGTACTTC
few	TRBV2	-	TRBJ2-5	CASSAALEGRETQYF	TGTGCCAGCAGTGCGGCCCTCGAGGGGAGGGAGACCCAGTACTTC
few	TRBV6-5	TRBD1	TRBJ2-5	CASSYSIGRGREETQYF	TGTGCCAGCAGTTACTCGATCGGCAGGGGGCGTGAAGAGACCCAGTACTTC
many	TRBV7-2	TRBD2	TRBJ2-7	CASSPSGGGAPEQYF	TGTGCCAGCAGCCCAAGTGGCGGGGGGGCCCCCGAGCAGTACTTC
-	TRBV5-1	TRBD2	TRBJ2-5	CASSLSGTSGQETQYF	TGCGCCAGCAGCTTGAGCGGGACTAGCGGCCAAGAGACCCAGTACTTC
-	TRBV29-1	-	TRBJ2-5	CSVSPPGTNQETQYF	TGCAGCGTTAGCCCCCCAGGGACGAACCAAGAGACCCAGTACTTC
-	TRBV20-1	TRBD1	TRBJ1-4	CSASPRGISRGKLFF	TGCAGTGCTAGCCCCAGGGGGATCAGCCGGGGAAAACTGTTTTTT
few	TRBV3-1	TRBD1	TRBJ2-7	CASSRAGQGDYEQYF	TGTGCCAGCAGCCGGGCAGGACAGGGGGACTACGAGCAGTACTTC
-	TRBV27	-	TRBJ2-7	CASSLSPPRTSWSSYEQYF	TGTGCCAGCAGTTTATCCCCCCCCCGAACTAGCTGGAGCTCCTACGAGCAGTACTTC
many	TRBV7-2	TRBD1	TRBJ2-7	CASSLTGLTGEQYF	TGTGCCAGCAGCTTGACAGGGTTAACAGGCGAGCAGTACTTC
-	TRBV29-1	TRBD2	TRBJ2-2	CSVTTSGRAGYTGELFF	TGCAGCGTTACGACTAGCGGGAGGGCCGGGTACACCGGGGAGCTGTTTTTT
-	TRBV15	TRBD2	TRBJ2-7	CATSTTSGSYNEQYF	TGTGCCACCAGCACAACTAGCGGTTCCTACAATGAGCAGTACTTC
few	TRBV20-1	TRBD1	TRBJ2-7	CSAGWTGSYEQYF	TGCAGTGCTGGATGGACAGGCTCCTACGAGCAGTACTTC
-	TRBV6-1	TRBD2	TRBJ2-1	CASTLSLAGSSYNEQFF	TGTGCCAGCACCCTATCGTTAGCGGGAAGCTCCTACAATGAGCAGTTCTTC
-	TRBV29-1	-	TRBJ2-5	CSVRYHQETQYF	TGCAGCGTTCGGTACCACCAAGAGACCCAGTACTTC
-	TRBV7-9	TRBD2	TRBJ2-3	CASRLTSGGGDQDTQYF	TGTGCCAGCAGACTTACTAGCGGGGGAGGGGACCAGGATACGCAGTATTTT
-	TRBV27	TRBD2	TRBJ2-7	CASSRGTSRSSYEQYF	TGTGCCAGCAGTCGGGGGACTAGCAGATCTTCCTACGAGCAGTACTTC
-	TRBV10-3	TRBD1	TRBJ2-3	CAISGTGTNTDTQYF	TGTGCCATCAGTGGGACAGGGACGAACACAGATACGCAGTATTTT
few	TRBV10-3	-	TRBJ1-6	CAIKSLLEGNSPLHF	TGTGCCATCAAGAGCCTGCTGGAGGGAAATTCACCCCTCCACTTT
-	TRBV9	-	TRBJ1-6	CASRGGNRSYNSPLHF	TGTGCCAGCAGGGGCGGTAACCGATCCTATAATTCACCCCTCCACTTT
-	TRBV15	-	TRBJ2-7	CATSRDPAVYEQYF	TGTGCCACCAGCAGAGACCCCGCGGTCTACGAGCAGTACTTC
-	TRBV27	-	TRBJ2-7	CASSLGAAYTYEQYF	TGTGCCAGCAGCCTAGGAGCAGCCTATACCTACGAGCAGTACTTC
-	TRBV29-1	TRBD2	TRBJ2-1	CSVVGLAGVLAVYEQFF	TGCAGCGTTGTGGGACTAGCGGGAGTCCTGGCGGTCTATGAGCAGTTCTTC
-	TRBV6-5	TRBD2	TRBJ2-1	CASRSTSGGYNEQFF	TGTGCCAGCAGATCCACTAGCGGCGGTTACAATGAGCAGTTCTTC
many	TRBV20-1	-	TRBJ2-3	CSAPQGRGTDTQYF	TGCAGTGCACCCCAGGGGAGGGGCACAGATACGCAGTATTTT